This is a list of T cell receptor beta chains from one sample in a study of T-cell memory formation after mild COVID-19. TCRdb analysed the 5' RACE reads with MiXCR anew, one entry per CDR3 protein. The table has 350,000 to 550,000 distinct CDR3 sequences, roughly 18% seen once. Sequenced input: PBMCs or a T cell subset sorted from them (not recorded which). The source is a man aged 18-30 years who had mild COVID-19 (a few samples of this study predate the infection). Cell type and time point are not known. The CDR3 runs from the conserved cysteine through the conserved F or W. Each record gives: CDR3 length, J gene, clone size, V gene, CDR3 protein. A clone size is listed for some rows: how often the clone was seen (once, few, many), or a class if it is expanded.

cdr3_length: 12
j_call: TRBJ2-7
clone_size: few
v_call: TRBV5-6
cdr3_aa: CASSWDSYEQYF

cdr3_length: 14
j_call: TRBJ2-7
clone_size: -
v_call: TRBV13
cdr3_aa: CASSSGQGSYEQYF

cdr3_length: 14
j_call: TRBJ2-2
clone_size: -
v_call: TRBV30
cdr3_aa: CARTLGGYTGELFF

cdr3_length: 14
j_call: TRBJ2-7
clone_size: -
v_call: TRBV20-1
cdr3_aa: CSALEGGSSYEQYF

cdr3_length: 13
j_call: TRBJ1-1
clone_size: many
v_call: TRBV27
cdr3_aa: CASGSQDNTEAFF

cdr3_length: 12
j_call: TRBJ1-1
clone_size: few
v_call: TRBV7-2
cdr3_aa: CASSYPTREAFF

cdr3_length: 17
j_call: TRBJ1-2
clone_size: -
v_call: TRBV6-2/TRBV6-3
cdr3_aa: CASSYSPLRQDRYGYTF

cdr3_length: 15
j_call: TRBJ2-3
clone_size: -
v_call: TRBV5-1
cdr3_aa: CASSSGLAGLDTQYF

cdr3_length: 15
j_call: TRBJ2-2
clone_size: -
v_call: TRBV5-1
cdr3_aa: CASRRDPLRTGELFF

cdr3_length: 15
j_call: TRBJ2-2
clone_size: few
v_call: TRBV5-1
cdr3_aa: CASSLAGVKAGELFF